These 27 T cell receptor beta chains originate from one sample sequenced in a study of neurological immune-mediated disorders. MiXCR was run by TCRdb on the 5' RACE reads, yielding one entry per CDR3 protein. The repertoire consists of roughly 48,000 distinct CDR3 sequences, with about 26% occurring once and the leading ten covering 20% to 25%. Specimen: PBMCs. The receptor set was obtained from a woman in her seventies in good health.

This clonotype was seen repeatedly, ten times or more. The V call is TRBV5-1, the J call TRBJ2-2; D remains unclear. In germline, CDR1 is SGHRS, CDR2 YFSETQ. The V end was cut by 1 base, the J end by 1 base, with 8 bases between. This CDR3 has 15 residues. Written as DNA, the CDR3 is TGCGCCAGCAGCTTGTTCCAGCTGAACACCGGGGAGCTGTTTTTT. This gives the protein CASSLFQLNTGELFF.

This clonotype appeared many times. The chain uses TRBV5-1 and TRBJ2-7; D remains unclear. CDR3 length: 14 residues. Trimming took 5 bases from V and 2 from J, leaving 14 bases between them. From germline, CDR1 is SGHRS and CDR2 YFSETQ. In DNA form, the CDR3 reads TGCGCCAGCAGACTCTGGATGGGGACCTACGAGCAGTACTTC. It translates to CASRLWMGTYEQYF.

CDR3 nucleotides: TGTGCCAGCAGAAGGCTTAACTATGGCTACACCTTC. Translated, it gives CASRRLNYGYTF. The chain links TRBV6-5 to TRBJ1-2; D is uncertain. The CDR3 runs 12 residues. Trimming cost V 6 bases and J 1 base, with 6 bases left between them. Germline lookup yields CDR1 MNHEY and CDR2 SVGAGI.

The CDR3 here is CATRDTRTGELFF. CDR3 sequence (DNA): TGTGCCACTCGGGACACACGGACCGGGGAGCTGTTTTTT. The V gene is TRBV24-1, the J gene TRBJ2-2; weak D call: TRBD1 (6 bases). Germline lookup yields CDR1 KGHDR and CDR2 SFDVKD. The CDR3 has 13 amino acids. V was pared by 10 bases and J by 5 bases, with 13 bases between.

This rearrangement joins TRBV7-3 to TRBJ2-1; 11 nucleotides match TRBD2. V gave up 2 bases and J gave up 1 base; unmatched junction bases: 1. Germline CDR1 and CDR2: SGHTA and FQGTGA. The CDR3 is made up of 16 amino acids. The CDR3 bases are TGTGCCAGCAGCTTACTAGCGGGAGGTTCCTACAATGAGCAGTTCTTC. Protein sequence: CASSLLAGGSYNEQFF.

This clonotype was seen at least ten times. The chain couples TRBV5-1 to TRBJ2-3, with TRBD2 matching 9 bases. Unmatched junction bases numbered 10, after V lost 5 bases and J lost 3 bases. This CDR3 spans 16 amino acids. The germline gives CDR1 SGHRS, CDR2 YFSETQ. CDR3 in amino acids: CASSFLAGVRTDTQYF. The CDR3 nucleotides read TGCGCCAGCAGTTTTTTAGCGGGAGTTCGGACAGATACGCAGTATTTT.

This chain connects TRBV7-2 to TRBJ2-2; D is possibly TRBD1 (6 bases). V lost 6 bases, J lost 3 bases, and 20 bases lay in between. This CDR3 has 17 residues. Germline assignment: CDR1 SGHTA and CDR2 FQGNSA. CDR3 sequence (DNA): TGTGCCAGCAGTAAAAAAGGGGGAAGTGATTACACCGGGGAGCTGTTTTTT. Translating it yields CASSKKGGSDYTGELFF.

V usage is TRBV29-1 and J usage is TRBJ1-1; 7 bases are shared with TRBD1. Germline V gene lookup returns CDR1 SQVTM and CDR2 ANQGSEA. Germline trimming cut 7 bases from V and 1 base from J; bases unmatched to any gene: 6. The CDR3 runs 13 residues. The CDR3 loop is CSGEGQSNTEAFF. CDR3 in DNA: TGCAGCGGAGAGGGACAGTCGAACACTGAAGCTTTCTTT.

This clonotype has a count of ten or more. The chain carries TRBV12-3 or TRBV12-4 and TRBJ1-6, with 8 bases that match TRBD1. The CDR3 has 16 residues. With V trimmed by 5 bases and J by 4 bases, 7 bases remained unmatched. The CDR3 protein is CASSHGTGTYNSPLHF. CDR3 in DNA: TGTGCCAGCAGTCACGGGACAGGCACATATAATTCACCCCTCCACTTT.

This clonotype was detected only a few times. The rearrangement joins TRBV6-2 or TRBV6-3 to TRBJ2-3, with D possibly matching TRBD2 (6 bases). From germline, CDR1 is MNHEY and CDR2 SVGEGT. The V gene lost 0 bases and the J gene lost 0 bases, with 13 bases spanning the gap. The CDR3 has 17 residues. The CDR3 loop reads CASSYSETSGSTDTQYF. DNA of the CDR3: TGTGCCAGCAGTTACTCTGAGACTAGTGGGAGCACAGATACGCAGTATTTT.

This clonotype has a count of ten or more. This rearrangement joins TRBV7-8 to TRBJ2-1; no reliable D call. CDR1 and CDR2 (germline): SGHVS, FQNEAQ. This CDR3 contains 12 residues. With 5 bases removed from V and 4 bases from J, the gap between germline ends came to 6 bases. CDR3 bases: TGTGCCAGCAGCCACGGATACAATGAGCAGTTCTTC. Amino acids: CASSHGYNEQFF.

At least ten counts were recorded for this clonotype. The CDR3, as DNA: TGTGCCAGCAGCCAAGAGGCTAGCGAGGCCTACGAGCAGTACTTC. This gives the protein CASSQEASEAYEQYF. The chain recombines TRBV4-2 with TRBJ2-7; tentatively, D is TRBD2 (6 bases). This CDR3 has 15 residues. V was pared by 0 bases and J by 2 bases, with 11 bases between. From germline, CDR1 is LGHNA and CDR2 YNFKEQ.

Worth noting for this clonotype: Relative to the germline gene, one junction end is altered; a read error may explain this. This chain joins TRBV12-3 or TRBV12-4 and TRBJ2-2, with D tentatively TRBD2 (5 bases). The CDR3 extends over 14 amino acids. This CDR3 reads CASIPPSWTGELSF. As DNA, the CDR3 is TGTGCCAGCATCCCCCCGTCCTGGACCGGGGAGCTGTCTTTT.

This clonotype was recorded many times. The rearrangement uses TRBV5-1 and TRBJ2-7, with D perhaps TRBD1 (6 bases). The CDR3 extends over 15 amino acids. Germline values: CDR1 SGHRS, CDR2 YFSETQ. Deletions cut 4 bases from V and 6 bases from J, with 20 bases between. CDR3 residues: CASSLGTPTLIEQYF. The CDR3 DNA follows: TGCGCCAGCAGCCTGGGGACACCCACGTTGATCGAGCAGTACTTC.

At least ten counts were recorded for this clonotype. The J gene is TRBJ1-2, the V gene TRBV5-1; 9 positions agree with TRBD1. The J segment lost 8 bases and the V segment lost 4 bases, leaving 3 bases of the junction unmatched. The CDR3 runs 12 residues. Germline loops: CDR1 SGHRS, CDR2 YFSETQ. This CDR3 is CASSRTGDGYTF. DNA of the CDR3: TGCGCCAGCAGCCGGACAGGGGACGGCTACACCTTC. The full variable domain, its missing parts supplied by reference TRBV5-1 and TRBJ1-2, is KAGVTQTPRYLIKTRGQQVTLSCSPISGHRSVSWYQQTPGQGLQFLFEYFSETQRNKGNFPGRFSGRQFSNSRSEMNVSTLELGDSALYLCASSRTGDGYTFGSGTRLTVV.

The chain has TRBV7-6 and TRBJ2-1, with 16 bases fitting TRBD2. V was pared by 1 base and J by 1 base, with 13 bases of the junction left unmatched. This CDR3 contains 22 residues. Germline V gives CDR1 SGHVS, CDR2 FNYEAQ. CDR3 amino acids: CASSLGAGTSGRAAESYNEQFF. The CDR3 DNA sequence: TGTGCCAGCAGCTTAGGGGCCGGGACTAGCGGGAGGGCCGCCGAATCCTACAATGAGCAGTTCTTC.

This rearrangement joins TRBV24-1 to TRBJ2-5; D perhaps matches TRBD1 (6 bases). The CDR3 is 17 residues long. Germline CDR1 KGHDR, CDR2 SFDVKD. V dropped 4 bases and J dropped 3 bases, with 20 bases sitting between them. The DNA of the CDR3 is TGTGCCACCAGTGAACCTACCGACAGGAGCACCAAAGAGACCCAGTACTTC. Translation: CATSEPTDRSTKETQYF.

This clonotype has at least ten counts. V is TRBV7-2 and J is TRBJ2-7; 9 bases match TRBD2. Germline CDR1 reads SGHTA; CDR2 reads FQGNSA. The CDR3 contains 15 residues. The ends lost 5 bases at V and 1 base at J; junction bases unmatched: 6. The CDR3 nucleotides read TGTGCCAGCAGCAGACTAGCGGCCTCATCCTACGAGCAGTACTTC. Residues: CASSRLAASSYEQYF.

CDR3 loop: CASSRGQGARADTQYF. In nucleotides, the CDR3 is TGTGCCAGCAGCCGAGGACAGGGGGCGCGCGCAGATACGCAGTATTTT. V and J are TRBV6-2 or TRBV6-3 and TRBJ2-3, with TRBD1 identical over 11 bases. Germline lookup yields CDR1 MNHEY and CDR2 SVGEGT. The junction had 9 bases not matched to a gene; V was cut back by 6 bases and J by 4 bases. The CDR3 consists of 16 residues.

This clonotype has a count of ten or more. This chain links TRBV11-2 with TRBJ2-5; 11 bases align to TRBD2. The V segment lost 5 bases and the J segment 5 bases; nucleotides outside the gene matches: 16. Germline lookup yields CDR1 SGHAT and CDR2 FQNNGV. The CDR3 totals 18 residues. Written as DNA, the CDR3 is TGTGCCAGCAGCGTATCAATAGCGGGAGGGCCTTTGGGGGAGACCCAGTACTTC. Its protein product is CASSVSIAGGPLGETQYF.

V gene TRBV29-1 combines with J gene TRBJ1-1, with 7 bases that match TRBD1. From germline, CDR1 is SQVTM and CDR2 ANQGSEA. J was trimmed by 5 bases and V by 0 bases; bases with no gene match: 9. This CDR3 has 15 amino acids. The CDR3 here is CSVEDPYRGRTEAFF. The CDR3 nucleotides read TGCAGCGTTGAAGATCCATACAGGGGAAGAACTGAAGCTTTCTTT.

This clonotype was counted many times. CDR3 sequence (DNA): TGTGCCAGCAGCCCCAAACTAAATGAGCAGTTCTTC. This encodes CASSPKLNEQFF. The chain joins TRBV7-2 to TRBJ2-1; D gene uncertain. The CDR3 sequence is 12 residues long. Germline CDR1 and CDR2: SGHTA and FQGNSA. With 5 bases removed from V and 7 bases from J, the gap between germline ends came to 9 bases.

This clonotype is deemed medium-sized. The chain recombines TRBV5-1 with TRBJ2-1; 9 bases agree with TRBD2. Trimming took 1 base from V and 0 from J; bases not matched to a gene: 11. This CDR3 has 19 amino acids. CDR1 and CDR2 from the germline V gene are SGHRS and YFSETQ. Here the CDR3 DNA reads TGCGCCAGCAGCTTGCCGGCGACTAGCGGCTCAAGCTCCTACAATGAGCAGTTCTTC. Residues: CASSLPATSGSSSYNEQFF.

The rearrangement joins TRBV7-8 to TRBJ2-7; weak D call: TRBD2 (5 bases). Germline V gene sequence: CDR1 SGHVS, CDR2 FQNEAQ. V shed 1 base and J shed 6 bases, with 10 bases lying between them. The CDR3 spans 13 residues. CDR3 residues: CASSLDREAEQYF. The DNA for the CDR3 is TGTGCCAGCAGCTTAGATCGGGAAGCCGAGCAGTACTTC.

The sample holds many counts of this clonotype. This chain connects TRBV5-1 to TRBJ2-5, with 10 bases aligning to TRBD1. There are 15 residues in the CDR3. After removal of 4 bases from V and 3 bases from J, the junction contained 6 bases not matched to a gene. CDR1 and CDR2 from the germline V gene are SGHRS and YFSETQ. Here the CDR3 DNA reads TGCGCCAGCAGCCTTGCGGGGACAGGGGAAGAGACCCAGTACTTC. Translated: CASSLAGTGEETQYF.

The genes are TRBV20-1 and TRBJ2-1, with TRBD1 identical over 9 bases. The CDR3 covers 15 residues. With V trimmed by 2 bases and J by 13 bases, 15 bases remained unmatched. Germline V gene lookup returns CDR1 DFQATT and CDR2 SNEGSKA (reference sequence). Here the CDR3 DNA reads TGCAGTGCTAGATTTGGACAGGGGAACCCGCAAAATCAGTTCTTC. This sequence encodes CSARFGQGNPQNQFF.

The sample holds many counts of this clonotype. The genes are TRBV6-6 and TRBJ1-6, with D possibly TRBD1 on 6 matching bases. Germline assignment: CDR1 MNHNY and CDR2 SVGAGI (reference sequence). V lost 2 bases and J lost 4, with 9 bases in between. This CDR3 has 15 amino acids. Here the CDR3 reads CASSYGGTYNSPLHF. DNA of the CDR3: TGTGCCAGCAGTTACGGGGGCACTTATAATTCACCCCTCCACTTT.